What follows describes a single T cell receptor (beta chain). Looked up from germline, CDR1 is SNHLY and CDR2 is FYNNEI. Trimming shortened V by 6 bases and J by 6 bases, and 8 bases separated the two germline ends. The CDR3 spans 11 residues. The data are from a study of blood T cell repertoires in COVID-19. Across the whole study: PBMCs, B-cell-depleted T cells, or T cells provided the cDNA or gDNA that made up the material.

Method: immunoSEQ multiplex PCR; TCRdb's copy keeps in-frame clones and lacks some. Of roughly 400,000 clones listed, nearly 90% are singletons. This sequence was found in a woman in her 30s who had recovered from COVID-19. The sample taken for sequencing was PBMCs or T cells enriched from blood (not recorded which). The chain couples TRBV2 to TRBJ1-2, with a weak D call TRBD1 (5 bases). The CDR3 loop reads CASRGPNGYTF. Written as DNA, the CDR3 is TGTGCCAGCAGGGGGCCGAATGGCTACACCTTC.